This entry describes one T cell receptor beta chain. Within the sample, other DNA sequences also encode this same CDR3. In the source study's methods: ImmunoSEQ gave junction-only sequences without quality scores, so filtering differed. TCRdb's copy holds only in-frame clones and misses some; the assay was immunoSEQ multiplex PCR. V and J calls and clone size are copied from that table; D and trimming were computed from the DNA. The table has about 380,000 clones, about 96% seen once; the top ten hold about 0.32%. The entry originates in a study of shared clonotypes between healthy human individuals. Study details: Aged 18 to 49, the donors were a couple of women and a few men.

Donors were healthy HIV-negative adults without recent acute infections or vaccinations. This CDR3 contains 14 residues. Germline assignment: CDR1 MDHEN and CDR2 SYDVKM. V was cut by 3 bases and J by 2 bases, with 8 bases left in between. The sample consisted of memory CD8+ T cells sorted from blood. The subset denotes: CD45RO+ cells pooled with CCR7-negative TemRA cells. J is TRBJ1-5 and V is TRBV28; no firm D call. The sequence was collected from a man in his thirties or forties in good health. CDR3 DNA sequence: TGTGCCAGCAGTTTTACCCAGGGCAATCAGCCCCAGCATTTT. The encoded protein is CASSFTQGNQPQHF.